These T cell receptor beta chains were read from a single sample in a study of blood T cell repertoires in COVID-19. Sequencing used immunoSEQ multiplex PCR; TCRdb keeps in-frame clones, though not all of them. Of 250,000 to 350,000 clones in the sample, around 89% were seen once. Sequenced sample: peripheral blood. The receptors derive from a woman aged 55-75 years with acute or convalescent COVID-19. CDR3s include the opening cysteine and the closing phenylalanine or tryptophan. The order of the fields is V gene, clone size, D gene, J gene, CDR3 protein, CDR3 DNA. A D gene is named only where the DNA matches it firmly. Expanded clones are given a class, and other clones once, few, many or no size at all.

V gene: TRBV10-3; clone size: .; D gene: .; J gene: TRBJ1-1; CDR3 protein: CAIKGGTNLNTEAFF; CDR3 DNA: TGTGCCATCAAGGGAGGGACAAATCTGAACACTGAAGCTTTCTTT
V gene: TRBV9; clone size: .; D gene: .; J gene: TRBJ2-2; CDR3 protein: CASSGNRGELFF; CDR3 DNA: TGTGCCAGCAGCGGGAACAGGGGGGAGCTGTTTTTT
V gene: TRBV14; clone size: few; D gene: .; J gene: TRBJ1-1; CDR3 protein: CASSPRGVGRDTEAFF; CDR3 DNA: TGTGCCAGCAGCCCCCGGGGAGTCGGGCGGGACACTGAAGCTTTCTTT
V gene: TRBV6-2/TRBV6-3; clone size: .; D gene: TRBD1; J gene: TRBJ2-2; CDR3 protein: CASSYGQGYTGELFF; CDR3 DNA: TGTGCCAGCAGTTACGGACAGGGGTACACCGGGGAGCTGTTTTTT
V gene: TRBV27; clone size: few; D gene: TRBD1; J gene: TRBJ2-1; CDR3 protein: CASSWDRGNYNEQFF; CDR3 DNA: TGTGCCAGCAGTTGGGACAGGGGGAACTACAATGAGCAGTTCTTC
V gene: TRBV28; clone size: .; D gene: TRBD1; J gene: TRBJ1-1; CDR3 protein: CASSLDRGDTEAFF; CDR3 DNA: TGTGCCAGCAGCCTCGACAGGGGGGACACTGAAGCTTTCTTT
V gene: TRBV5-1; clone size: .; D gene: .; J gene: TRBJ2-5; CDR3 protein: CASSPVRETQYF; CDR3 DNA: TGCGCCAGCAGCCCCGTTCGGGAGACCCAGTACTTC
V gene: TRBV11-2; clone size: .; D gene: TRBD1; J gene: TRBJ1-2; CDR3 protein: CASSRSDRGYGYTF; CDR3 DNA: TGTGCCAGCAGCCGCAGCGACAGGGGCTATGGCTACACCTTC
V gene: TRBV10-3; clone size: .; D gene: TRBD2; J gene: TRBJ2-7; CDR3 protein: CAIGSGTYEQYF; CDR3 DNA: TGTGCCATCGGTAGCGGGACCTACGAGCAGTACTTC
V gene: TRBV24-1; clone size: .; D gene: .; J gene: TRBJ2-1; CDR3 protein: CATSDIGSEAEQFF; CDR3 DNA: TGTGCCACCAGTGATATCGGGTCGGAGGCTGAGCAGTTCTTC
V gene: TRBV7-8; clone size: few; D gene: .; J gene: TRBJ1-2; CDR3 protein: CASSLNIRQGRLPYGYTF; CDR3 DNA: TGTGCCAGCAGCTTAAACATACGCCAGGGTCGTCTACCCTATGGCTACACCTTC
V gene: TRBV19; clone size: .; D gene: .; J gene: TRBJ2-7; CDR3 protein: CASSIGRGYEQYF; CDR3 DNA: TGTGCCAGTAGTATAGGAAGGGGCTACGAGCAGTACTTC
V gene: TRBV23-1; clone size: .; D gene: TRBD1; J gene: TRBJ2-7; CDR3 protein: CASSLLTGGYEQYF; CDR3 DNA: TGCGCCAGCAGTCTCCTGACAGGGGGATACGAGCAGTACTTC
V gene: TRBV4-3; clone size: .; D gene: .; J gene: TRBJ2-3; CDR3 protein: CASSQEARVGYTDTQYF; CDR3 DNA: TGCGCCAGCAGCCAAGAAGCCAGGGTCGGATACACAGATACGCAGTATTTT
V gene: TRBV18; clone size: once; D gene: TRBD2; J gene: TRBJ2-3; CDR3 protein: CASSVAGADGGTQYF; CDR3 DNA: TGTGCCAGCTCAGTAGCGGGAGCAGACGGAGGTACGCAGTATTTT
V gene: TRBV5-4; clone size: .; D gene: TRBD2; J gene: TRBJ2-3; CDR3 protein: CASSSSGTTSTDTQYF; CDR3 DNA: TGTGCCAGCAGCTCGTCCGGGACTACTAGCACAGATACGCAGTATTTT
V gene: TRBV27; clone size: .; D gene: .; J gene: TRBJ2-7; CDR3 protein: CASSSLWLPHEQYF; CDR3 DNA: TGTGCCAGCAGTTCCCTTTGGCTCCCCCACGAGCAGTACTTC
V gene: TRBV6-5; clone size: .; D gene: .; J gene: TRBJ1-4; CDR3 protein: CASRLDRINEKLFF; CDR3 DNA: TGTGCCAGCAGACTCGACAGGATTAATGAAAAACTGTTTTTT
V gene: TRBV7-2; clone size: once; D gene: TRBD1; J gene: TRBJ1-1; CDR3 protein: CASSWTGNRDTEAFF; CDR3 DNA: TGTGCCAGCAGCTGGACAGGGAATCGAGACACTGAAGCTTTCTTT
V gene: TRBV7-8; clone size: .; D gene: TRBD2; J gene: TRBJ2-3; CDR3 protein: CASSLGGLAETQYF; CDR3 DNA: TGTGCCAGCAGCTTAGGGGGACTAGCGGAAACGCAGTATTTT
V gene: TRBV9; clone size: .; D gene: .; J gene: TRBJ2-3; CDR3 protein: CASSARGDSNTDTQYF; CDR3 DNA: TGTGCCAGCAGCGCAAGGGGGGACAGTAACACAGATACGCAGTATTTT
V gene: TRBV10-3; clone size: .; D gene: TRBD1; J gene: TRBJ2-7; CDR3 protein: CAISRQGITYEQYF; CDR3 DNA: TGTGCCATCAGTCGACAGGGGATAACCTACGAGCAGTACTTC
V gene: TRBV19; clone size: .; D gene: TRBD1; J gene: TRBJ1-1; CDR3 protein: CASSEGARTEAFF; CDR3 DNA: TGTGCCAGTAGCGAGGGGGCTCGAACTGAAGCTTTCTTT
V gene: TRBV7-9; clone size: .; D gene: TRBD1; J gene: TRBJ1-5; CDR3 protein: CASSSDRSNQPQHF; CDR3 DNA: TGTGCCAGCAGCTCGGACAGGTCCAATCAGCCCCAGCATTTT
V gene: TRBV4-3; clone size: .; D gene: .; J gene: TRBJ2-1; CDR3 protein: CASRIAAPSYNEQFF; CDR3 DNA: TGCGCCAGCAGAATAGCGGCTCCCTCCTACAATGAGCAGTTCTTC
V gene: TRBV4-1; clone size: .; D gene: TRBD1; J gene: TRBJ2-7; CDR3 protein: CASSPAGTGSYEQYF; CDR3 DNA: TGCGCCAGCAGCCCAGCCGGGACAGGGTCCTACGAGCAGTACTTC
V gene: TRBV7-7; clone size: .; D gene: TRBD2; J gene: TRBJ2-7; CDR3 protein: CASSLDGLAGVEEQYF; CDR3 DNA: TGTGCTAGCAGCTTAGACGGACTAGCGGGAGTAGAGGAGCAGTACTTC
V gene: TRBV4-3; clone size: .; D gene: TRBD1; J gene: TRBJ1-2; CDR3 protein: CASSQVSGSGGYYGYTF; CDR3 DNA: TGCGCCAGCAGCCAAGTATCGGGGTCAGGGGGCTACTATGGCTACACCTTC
V gene: TRBV7-3; clone size: once; D gene: TRBD1; J gene: TRBJ2-2; CDR3 protein: CASSSDGTGNTGELFF; CDR3 DNA: TGTGCCAGCAGCTCAGATGGGACAGGAAACACCGGGGAGCTGTTTTTT
V gene: TRBV25-1; clone size: once; D gene: .; J gene: TRBJ2-1; CDR3 protein: CASSDRRRGTYNEQFF; CDR3 DNA: TGTGCCAGCAGTGACCGCCGGAGGGGAACCTACAATGAGCAGTTCTTC
V gene: TRBV23-1; clone size: .; D gene: .; J gene: TRBJ1-5; CDR3 protein: CASSQSSGQPQHF; CDR3 DNA: TGCGCCAGCAGTCAATCATCGGGTCAGCCCCAGCATTTT
V gene: TRBV5-1; clone size: once; D gene: TRBD1; J gene: TRBJ1-2; CDR3 protein: CASSLGQGNGYTF; CDR3 DNA: TGCGCCAGCAGCTTGGGACAGGGTAATGGCTACACCTTC
V gene: TRBV5-4; clone size: once; D gene: TRBD1; J gene: TRBJ1-2; CDR3 protein: CASTTPFRGANGYTF; CDR3 DNA: TGTGCCAGCACTACCCCTTTCAGGGGGGCGAATGGCTACACCTTC
V gene: TRBV28; clone size: .; D gene: TRBD2; J gene: TRBJ2-7; CDR3 protein: CASSLYPGGSGGRRSYEQYF; CDR3 DNA: TGTGCCAGCAGTTTATATCCCGGAGGTAGCGGGGGGCGCCGATCCTACGAGCAGTACTTC
V gene: TRBV18; clone size: .; D gene: TRBD1; J gene: TRBJ2-7; CDR3 protein: CASSHRTGSGYEQYF; CDR3 DNA: TGTGCCAGCTCACACAGGACAGGGTCGGGCTACGAGCAGTACTTC
V gene: TRBV4-1; clone size: .; D gene: TRBD1; J gene: TRBJ2-7; CDR3 protein: CASSQDWTGYSYEQYF; CDR3 DNA: TGCGCCAGCAGCCAAGATTGGACAGGGTACTCCTACGAGCAGTACTTC
V gene: TRBV27; clone size: .; D gene: TRBD1; J gene: TRBJ2-7; CDR3 protein: CASSLSFGQGNYEQYF; CDR3 DNA: TGTGCCAGCAGTTTATCGTTCGGACAGGGGAACTACGAGCAGTACTTC
V gene: TRBV28; clone size: .; D gene: TRBD1; J gene: TRBJ2-7; CDR3 protein: CASSSSHRGRRPYEQYF; CDR3 DNA: TGTGCCAGCAGCTCGTCCCACAGGGGGCGGAGGCCCTACGAGCAGTACTTC
V gene: TRBV19; clone size: once; D gene: .; J gene: TRBJ1-2; CDR3 protein: CASSRQANYGYTF; CDR3 DNA: TGTGCCAGTAGCCGACAAGCCAACTATGGCTACACCTTC
V gene: TRBV29-1; clone size: once; D gene: TRBD1; J gene: TRBJ2-5; CDR3 protein: CSARTGEETQYF; CDR3 DNA: TGCAGCGCTAGGACAGGGGAGGAGACCCAGTACTTC
V gene: TRBV4-2; clone size: .; D gene: .; J gene: TRBJ2-7; CDR3 protein: CASSQDARETYEQYF; CDR3 DNA: TGTGCCAGCAGCCAAGATGCGCGGGAAACCTACGAGCAGTACTTC
V gene: TRBV5-1; clone size: .; D gene: TRBD1; J gene: TRBJ1-5; CDR3 protein: CASSPDRGDQPQHF; CDR3 DNA: TGCGCCAGCAGTCCCGACAGGGGTGATCAGCCCCAGCATTTT
V gene: TRBV4-1; clone size: .; D gene: .; J gene: TRBJ2-7; CDR3 protein: CASSQGRGAYEQYF; CDR3 DNA: TGCGCCAGCAGCCAAGGGCGGGGAGCCTACGAGCAGTACTTC
V gene: TRBV5-1; clone size: .; D gene: .; J gene: TRBJ1-2; CDR3 protein: CASSPPGGFKGYTF; CDR3 DNA: TGCGCCAGCAGCCCACCGGGGGGATTCAAAGGCTACACCTTC
V gene: TRBV3-1/TRBV3-2; clone size: .; D gene: .; J gene: TRBJ2-1; CDR3 protein: CASSQEKQNEQFF; CDR3 DNA: TGTGCCAGCAGCCAAGAGAAACAGAATGAGCAGTTCTTC
V gene: TRBV6-2/TRBV6-3; clone size: .; D gene: .; J gene: TRBJ2-5; CDR3 protein: CASSPSRRGETQYF; CDR3 DNA: TGTGCCAGCAGTCCCAGTAGGCGGGGAGAGACCCAGTACTTC
V gene: TRBV10-3; clone size: .; D gene: TRBD2; J gene: TRBJ2-1; CDR3 protein: CAISLRTGLAGYRNNEQFF; CDR3 DNA: TGTGCCATCAGTCTTCGCACTGGGCTAGCGGGATATAGGAACAATGAGCAGTTCTTC
V gene: TRBV28; clone size: .; D gene: TRBD1; J gene: TRBJ2-7; CDR3 protein: CASTGQGASYEQYF; CDR3 DNA: TGTGCCAGCACCGGACAGGGGGCCTCCTACGAGCAGTACTTC
V gene: TRBV10-3; clone size: .; D gene: .; J gene: TRBJ1-6; CDR3 protein: CAISQGASPLHF; CDR3 DNA: TGTGCCATCAGTCAGGGCGCCTCACCCCTCCACTTT
V gene: TRBV7-9; clone size: .; D gene: .; J gene: TRBJ1-3; CDR3 protein: CASGGAAGNTIYF; CDR3 DNA: TGTGCCAGCGGGGGGGCGGCTGGAAACACCATATATTTT